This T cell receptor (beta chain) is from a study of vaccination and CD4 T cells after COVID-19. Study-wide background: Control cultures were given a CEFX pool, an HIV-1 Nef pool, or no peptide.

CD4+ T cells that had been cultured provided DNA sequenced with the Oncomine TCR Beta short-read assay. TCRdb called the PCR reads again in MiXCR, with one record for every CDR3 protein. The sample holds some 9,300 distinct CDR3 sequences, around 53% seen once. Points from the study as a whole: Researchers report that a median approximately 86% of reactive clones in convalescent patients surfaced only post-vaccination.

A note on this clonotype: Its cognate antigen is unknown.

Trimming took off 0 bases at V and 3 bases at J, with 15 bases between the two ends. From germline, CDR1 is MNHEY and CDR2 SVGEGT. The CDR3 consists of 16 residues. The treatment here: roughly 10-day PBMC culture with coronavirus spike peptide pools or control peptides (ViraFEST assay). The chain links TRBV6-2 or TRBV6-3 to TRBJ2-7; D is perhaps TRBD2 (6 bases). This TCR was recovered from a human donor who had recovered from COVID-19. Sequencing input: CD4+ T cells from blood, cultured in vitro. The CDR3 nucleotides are TGTGCCAGCAGTTACTCCCAGGTGGGGGACTTCTACGAGCAGTACTTC. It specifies CASSYSQVGDFYEQYF.